This TCR beta chain comes out of a study of T cell repertoires in aging, cancer and after chemotherapy. The CDR3 has 14 amino acids. The germline V gene has CDR1 MNHEY and CDR2 SVGAGI. Trimming removed 6 bases from V and 5 bases from J, with 16 bases in between. The template was genomic DNA from peripheral blood, not RNA. Rearranged V-D-J TRB sequences were amplified with a mixed TRB-A/B primer pool. MiXCR, applied by TCRdb to the multiplex PCR reads, yields one record per CDR3 protein. The sample shows about 13,000 distinct CDR3 sequences, approximately 24% of them seen only once. Sequencing was done on a sample of blood. This receptor was obtained from a human donor in good health. The rearrangement uses TRBV6-5 and TRBJ2-5, with D perhaps TRBD1 (5 bases). Written as DNA, the CDR3 is TGTGCCAGCAGCCCTGACAGCCGGTCCGAGACCCAGTACTTC. Translating it yields CASSPDSRSETQYF.